At least ten counts were recorded for the clone carrying this TCR beta chain. The data originate from a study of blood T cells in healthy people across ages. Germline V lookup: CDR1 MDHEN, CDR2 SYDVKM. V was clipped by 3 bases and J by 2 bases; unmatched bases: 6. This CDR3 comprises 15 residues. A J-beta primer mix and a sample-barcoded 5' primer were used in a second PCR of roughly 6 to 12 cycles. TCRdb processed the 5' RACE reads anew with MiXCR; each CDR3 protein has one entry. Here the sample spans more than 750,000 distinct CDR3 sequences, 25% to 30% being singletons. These same records also appear under a second study, on T cells of mothers and their children. From that report: Thymic selection shapes TCR recombination output in related pairs, and it does so similarly in unrelated pairs. The study found slightly higher but non-significant overlap in related versus unrelated mother-child pairs.

This clonotype was sampled from a woman in her forties in good health. The specimen was blood. The V and J genes are TRBV28 and TRBJ2-5; TRBD1 agrees at 7 bases. CDR3 in amino acids: CASSFLGDRQETQYF. The CDR3 nucleotides are TGTGCCAGCAGTTTCCTTGGGGACAGACAAGAGACCCAGTACTTC.